This T cell receptor (beta chain) was recorded in a study of CD8+CD57+ T cells in acquired aplastic anemia. Study context: Isolated CD4+ and CD8+ cells, once sorted, yielded DNA averaging about 3 ug.

The CDR3 is made up of 12 amino acids. The germline gives CDR1 SEHNR, CDR2 FQNEAQ (reference sequence). Trimming stripped 5 bases from V and 7 bases from J, with 11 bases between. Turning to this clonotype: No antigen is known for it.

Broader study findings: Sharing between patients and controls was observed for some 27 CD8+ CDR3 sequences. Patients versus controls showed no significant CD8+ Simpson's diversity difference.

Genomic DNA provided the template from which TCR beta VDJ and CDR3 profiles were obtained. TCRdb re-called the reads with MiXCR, one entry per CDR3 protein. The data show approximately 190,000 distinct CDR3 sequences, with less than 60% seen just once and approximately 9.4% held by the top ten. Flow cytometry had shown expanded CD8+CD57+ cells in the patients chosen for sequencing. Blood samples were obtained from patients who had received no prior therapy. This TCR came from a human donor with aplastic anemia. Input material: sorted CD4+, CD8+, or CD8+CD57+ T cells (not recorded which) from PBMCs. This chain links TRBV7-9 with TRBJ1-1, with D perhaps matching TRBD1 (5 bases). The CDR3 DNA reads TGTGCCAGCAGCCCCACGCAGGGTGAAGCTTTCTTT. Its protein product is CASSPTQGEAFF.